Here is one TCR beta chain with its context. Germline loops: CDR1 SGDLS, CDR2 YYNGEE. Trimming removed 1 base from V and 0 bases from J, with 5 bases in between. The CDR3 runs to 14 residues. This sample was taken from a study of blood T cell repertoires in COVID-19. Turning to the study itself: The study drew acute and convalescent COVID-19 samples from the United States, Italy and Spain. The analysed material was cDNA or gDNA that came from T cells, B-cell-depleted T cells, or PBMCs.

In the study's own analysis: Quantification of nucleated cells was approximated via reference gene primer amplification. The assay was immunoSEQ multiplex PCR, and TCRdb's table has in-frame clones only and misses some. That table is the source of V, J and clone size, and D and trimming were worked out from the DNA. The table shows roughly 120,000 clones, with about 85% occurring only once. Input material: peripheral blood. This receptor was obtained from a human donor in a cohort sampled during active COVID-19. The V and J genes are TRBV9 and TRBJ1-3; no definite D call. The DNA for the CDR3 is TGTGCCAGCAGCGTACTAGACTCTGGAAACACCATATATTTT. It translates to CASSVLDSGNTIYF.